Listed below are T cell receptor beta chains from one sample, sequenced in a study of CXCR3-negative and CXCR3-positive naive CD8 T cells. Reanalyzing the 5' RACE reads, TCRdb keeps one entry per CDR3 protein, without DNA. Across under 7,000 distinct CDR3 sequences, the top ten clones capture 1.3% of the sample. Sequenced sample: naive CXCR3+ CD8+ T cells from blood. All receptors derive from a human donor in good health. Some clones in this sample may be carry-over from other donors' samples. Both conserved end residues are part of each CDR3. Clone sizes are given selectively: once, few, many, or a class where the clone is expanded.

NA | TRBJ1-1 | TRBV18 | CASSPPPPEMNTEAFF
medium-sized | TRBJ2-5 | TRBV29-1 | CSVEDVKGVLETQYF
medium-sized | TRBJ2-7 | TRBV5-5 | CASSLSNYRYF
medium-sized | TRBJ2-7 | TRBV14 | CASGLAVYEQYF
NA | TRBJ2-7 | TRBV6-5 | CASSYDRAYHEQYF
medium-sized | TRBJ2-1 | TRBV5-1 | CASSLVPTTRQGMYNEQFF
medium-sized | TRBJ2-7 | TRBV27 | CASSLSIGIGTTTYEQYF
NA | TRBJ2-7 | TRBV7-9 | CASSAKQGSPVYEQYF
medium-sized | TRBJ2-7 | TRBV29-1 | CSVEGGGPSPYEQYF
medium-sized | TRBJ1-2 | TRBV12-3/TRBV12-4 | CASSLSWDYGYTF
medium-sized | TRBJ2-7 | TRBV10-3 | CATQEGGGFSYEQYF
medium-sized | TRBJ2-2 | TRBV28 | CATTGLAGTGELFF
NA | TRBJ2-1 | TRBV7-9 | CASSFTTGEQFF
medium-sized | TRBJ2-7 | TRBV28 | CASSLSGRTYEQYF